This TCR beta chain was observed in a study of spatial heterogeneity in lung cancer. The CDR3 is made up of 15 amino acids. After removal of 7 bases from V and 9 bases from J, the junction contained 17 bases not matched to a gene. Germline V gene data show CDR1 as LNHDA and CDR2 as SQIVND (reference sequence). TCRdb independently ran MiXCR on the 5' RACE reads; one entry per CDR3 protein. In the table there are roughly 46,000 distinct CDR3 sequences, 12% of which are singletons. Indicated time point: sample taken at primary tumor resection. Tumor, nontumor lung or frozen PBMC supplied whole RNA that was sequenced unsorted. This clonotype was recorded a few times.

V is TRBV19 and J is TRBJ1-2; 7 positions agree with TRBD1. This sequence originates from a female donor with early-stage non-small cell lung cancer. The sample was PBMCs, taken at surgery. CDR3 region: CASIGRDRGPPSYTF. As DNA, the CDR3 is TGTGCCAGTATCGGACGGGACAGAGGCCCTCCCAGCTACACCTTC.